Listed here are 31 T cell receptor beta chains from one sample, sequenced in a study of CD8 T cells in ankylosing spondylitis. TCRdb reanalysed the 5' RACE reads using MiXCR and keeps one entry per CDR3 protein. The data contain about 280,000 distinct CDR3 sequences, 15% to 25% of them seen just once; the ten biggest clones take up about 8.2%. Sequenced: blood, either unsorted or a sorted T cell fraction (not recorded which). Every receptor here comes from a male donor with ankylosing spondylitis or in good health (not recorded which).

This clonotype was picked up many times. The chain carries TRBV20-1 and TRBJ1-1, with D unresolved. V was shortened by 3 bases and J by 6 bases, with 5 bases between the two germline ends. Germline CDR1 is DFQATT and CDR2 is SNEGSKA (reference sequence). The CDR3 runs 10 residues. The chain's CDR3 is CSARGSEAFF. The CDR3 region has the DNA TGCAGTGCTAGGGGCTCTGAAGCTTTCTTT.

V usage is TRBV10-3 and J usage is TRBJ1-1, with a possible D match to TRBD1 (5 bases). V was clipped by 10 bases and J by 2 bases, with 11 bases between them. This CDR3 contains 12 residues. Germline lookup yields CDR1 ENHRY and CDR2 SYGVKD. The CDR3 loop reads CATRDGNTEAFF. The CDR3 DNA sequence: TGTGCCACCAGGGACGGTAACACTGAAGCTTTCTTT.

This clonotype has only a few counts. The genes are TRBV10-3 and TRBJ2-2; D possibly corresponds to TRBD2 (6 bases). The germline V and J ends were trimmed by 6 bases and 3 bases, with 14 bases remaining between them. CDR3 size: 15 residues. CDR1 is ENHRY, CDR2 SYGVKD, per germline. CDR3 sequence reads: CAISEVLAYTGELFF. CDR3 bases: TGTGCCATCAGCGAGGTACTAGCATACACCGGGGAGCTGTTTTTT.

The sample holds many counts of this clonotype. V is TRBV4-2 and J is TRBJ2-2; D possibly corresponds to TRBD2 (6 bases). The germline gives CDR1 LGHNA, CDR2 YNFKEQ. The ends were cut back, 4 bases at V and 3 bases at J, with 12 bases in the middle. CDR3 length: 15 amino acids. In DNA, the CDR3 is TGTGCCAGCAGCCCCGGGGGTCCCGACACCGGGGAGCTGTTTTTT. This sequence encodes CASSPGGPDTGELFF.

To note about this clonotype: The junction departs from germline at one end; a sequencing error may be responsible. This rearrangement joins TRBV7-2 to TRBJ1-5; tentative D call: TRBD1 (5 bases). Germline assignment: CDR1 SGHTA and CDR2 FQGNSA. CDR3 length: 15 amino acids. The CDR3, as DNA: TGTGCCAGCAGTCTCGGTGGGGGTAGCAATCAGCACCAGCATTTT. The encoded protein is CASSLGGGSNQHQHF.

Only a few counts were recorded for this clonotype. The V call is TRBV3-1, the J call TRBJ1-6, with a possible D match to TRBD1 (6 bases). V was shortened by 1 base and J by 9 bases, with 13 bases between the two germline ends. Looked up from germline, CDR1 is LGHDT and CDR2 is YNNKEL (reference sequence). The CDR3 loop spans 15 amino acids. The CDR3 nucleotides read TGTGCCAGCAGCCAAGGCGGGGGCGCGGGTTCACCCCTCCACTTT. The encoded protein is CASSQGGGAGSPLHF.

The chain has TRBV5-1 and TRBJ2-1, with D hard to call. The germline V and J ends were trimmed by 1 base and 5 bases, with 13 bases remaining between them. Germline V CDR1 and CDR2: SGHRS, YFSETQ. The CDR3 sequence is 15 residues long. The chain's CDR3 is CASSLMANGNNEQFF. DNA for the CDR3: TGCGCCAGCAGCTTGATGGCTAATGGGAACAATGAGCAGTTCTTC.

The chain uses TRBV6-1 and TRBJ2-2, with 8 bases that match TRBD2. The trim removed 10 bases at V and 5 bases at J, leaving 12 bases unmatched. CDR3 length: 15 residues. Germline lookup yields CDR1 MNHNS and CDR2 SASEGT. For the CDR3, the DNA is TGTGCCACCCCACTGTCCGGACTAGCTACCGGGGAGCTGTTTTTT. It yields the protein CATPLSGLATGELFF.

The CDR3 nucleotides read TGTGCCACCAGCAGAGATTTCAACGACGAGCAGTACGTC. Its protein is CATSRDFNDEQYV. The rearrangement uses TRBV15 and TRBJ2-7; D is uncertain. Per the germline V gene, CDR1 is LNHNV and CDR2 is YYDKDF (reference sequence). This CDR3 spans 13 amino acids. V was cut by 0 bases and J by 5 bases, with 8 bases left in between.

This clonotype came up a few times. V and J are TRBV12-3 or TRBV12-4 and TRBJ2-3, with D possibly being TRBD2 (6 bases). V was clipped by 2 bases and J by 0 bases, with 15 bases between them. There are 17 residues in the CDR3. CDR3 sequence: CASSLTGRGASTDTQYF. The CDR3 DNA reads TGTGCCAGCAGTTTAACCGGGCGGGGAGCTAGCACAGATACGCAGTATTTT.

The chain recombines TRBV12-3 or TRBV12-4 with TRBJ1-4; 9 bases match TRBD1. J was trimmed by 7 bases and V by 6 bases; bases with no gene match: 6. This CDR3 region has 14 residues. The CDR3: CASRRTGELEKLFF. CDR3 sequence (DNA): TGTGCCAGCAGACGGACAGGGGAACTTGAAAAACTGTTTTTT.

This sequence joins TRBV15 and TRBJ2-3; TRBD2 matches 7 bases. There are 15 residues in the CDR3. Trimming cost V 5 bases and J 2 bases; bases outside gene matches: 7. Germline V gives CDR1 LNHNV, CDR2 YYDKDF (reference sequence). The CDR3 DNA reads TGTGCCACCAGCGGCTCGGCGGGGGACACAGATACGCAGTATTTT. Translated, it gives CATSGSAGDTDTQYF.

The rearrangement uses TRBV29-1 and TRBJ2-1, with 7 bases aligning to TRBD1. The V and J ends lost 5 bases and 5 bases, in that order; junction bases with no gene match: 3. Germline loops: CDR1 SQVTM, CDR2 ANQGSEA. This CDR3 has 12 residues. CDR3 residues: CSVHRGHNEQFF. The CDR3 coding sequence is TGCAGCGTTCACAGGGGTCACAATGAGCAGTTCTTC.

This chain uses TRBV7-3 with TRBJ2-7, with D tentatively TRBD2 (5 bases). The germline CDR1 and CDR2 sequences are SGHTA and FQGTGA. The CDR3 is 17 residues long. V lost 1 base and J lost 5, with 21 bases in between. The CDR3, as DNA: TGTGCCAGCAGCTTAATGCAGTCGTTACGGGATTTCGACGAGCAGTACGTC. Translating it yields CASSLMQSLRDFDEQYV.

The chain uses TRBV7-2 and TRBJ1-4, with D unclear. From germline, CDR1 is SGHTA and CDR2 FQGNSA. The CDR3 length is 14 residues. V lost 3 bases to trimming and J lost 7 bases, with 12 bases between them. The CDR3 nucleotides read TGTGCCAGCAGCTTGATGAACAACGGTGAAAAACTGTTTTTT. Its protein is CASSLMNNGEKLFF. Supplemented by reference TRBV7-2 and TRBJ1-4, the full variable domain reads GAGVSQSPSNKVTEKGKDVELRCDPISGHTALYWYRQSLGQGLEFLIYFQGNSAPDKSGLPSDRFSAERTGGSVSTLTIQRTQQEDSAVYLCASSLMNNGEKLFFGSGTQLSVL.

This chain uses TRBV29-1 with TRBJ2-2; either TRBD1 or TRBD2 may fit D (5 bases each). V lost 8 bases, J lost 5 bases, and 9 bases lay in between. The CDR3 spans 11 residues. CDR1 is SQVTM, CDR2 ANQGSEA, per germline. CDR3 loop: CSIGGTGELFF. The CDR3 DNA follows: TGCAGCATTGGGGGTACCGGGGAGCTGTTTTTT.

This clonotype turned up a few times. The J gene is TRBJ1-2, the V gene TRBV5-1, with TRBD1 as a possible D gene (6 bases). The CDR3 length is 15 residues. Germline assignment: CDR1 SGHRS and CDR2 YFSETQ. The V end lost 5 bases, the J end lost 0 bases, and 14 bases lay between the germline ends. CDR3 residues: CASRRGTLANYGYTF. In DNA, the CDR3 is TGCGCCAGCAGAAGGGGGACGCTAGCTAACTATGGCTACACCTTC.

The CDR3 sequence: CAISEPDRGNQPQHF. CDR3 coding DNA: TGTGCCATCAGTGAGCCGGACAGGGGGAATCAGCCCCAGCATTTT. V usage is TRBV10-3 and J usage is TRBJ1-5, with 10 bases lining up with TRBD1. The CDR3 extends over 15 amino acids. CDR1 and CDR2 from the germline V gene are ENHRY and SYGVKD. The junction had 2 bases not matched to a gene; V was cut back by 2 bases and J by 4 bases.

This clonotype appeared a few times. The chain couples TRBV12-3 or TRBV12-4 to TRBJ2-5; 13 bases are a match to TRBD2. This CDR3 comprises 15 residues. The V gene end was trimmed by 6 bases and the J gene end by 4 bases; junction bases not matched to a gene: 5. CDR3 amino acids: CASSQTSGRGETQYF. The CDR3 DNA follows: TGTGCCAGCAGCCAAACTAGCGGGAGGGGAGAGACCCAGTACTTC.

This clonotype has a handful of counts. V is TRBV5-1 and J is TRBJ1-1, with D maybe TRBD1 (6 bases). CDR3 length: 16 residues. V lost 5 bases, J lost 1 base, and 18 bases lay in between. Germline V CDR1 and CDR2: SGHRS, YFSETQ. The CDR3 DNA reads TGCGCCAGCAGTGACGCGGGACACTCCTCGAACACTGAAGCTTTCTTT. It is translated as CASSDAGHSSNTEAFF.

The sample holds a few counts of this clonotype. The genes are TRBV12-3 or TRBV12-4 and TRBJ2-3; 7 bases fit TRBD1. The CDR3 sequence is 13 residues long. V lost 6 bases and J lost 3; bases outside the gene matches: 3. The CDR3 loop reads CASSYRGTDTQYF. The CDR3 DNA follows: TGTGCCAGCAGCTACAGGGGTACAGATACGCAGTATTTT.

This clonotype has only a few counts. The V and J genes are TRBV5-1 and TRBJ2-5, with 9 positions matching TRBD2. CDR1 SGHRS and CDR2 YFSETQ come from the germline V gene. V shed 3 bases and J 1 base; nucleotides not matched to a gene: 10. This CDR3 has 17 amino acids. The CDR3 DNA reads TGCGCCAGCAGCTGGCGGGGGGGTCTAGCGGGCCAAGAGACCCAGTACTTC. Translated: CASSWRGGLAGQETQYF.

The V call is TRBV12-3 or TRBV12-4, the J call TRBJ2-5; no reliable D call. This CDR3 has 12 residues. V shed 6 bases and J shed 5 bases, with 10 bases lying between them. The CDR3 DNA is TGTGCCAGCAGCGCCTCGTGGGAGACCCAGTACTTC. This gives the protein CASSASWETQYF.

The chain uses TRBV25-1 and TRBJ2-1, with 9 bases lining up with TRBD2. The CDR3 contains 14 residues. Losses at the gene ends were 3 bases for V and 8 bases for J; bases not matched to a gene: 5. In germline, CDR1 is MGHDK, CDR2 SYGVNS. CDR3 amino acids: CASSETSGLHEQFF. The CDR3 bases are TGTGCCAGCAGTGAGACTAGCGGTCTTCATGAGCAGTTCTTC.

The chain couples TRBV2 to TRBJ1-4; D call uncertain. The V gene's germline CDR1 is SNHLY and CDR2 FYNNEI. The CDR3 is 14 amino acids. Trimming took off 4 bases at V and 5 bases at J, with 11 bases between the two ends. The CDR3 nucleotides are TGTGCCAGCAGTGTGCGGCTGCTCAATGAAAAACTGTTTTTT. Its translation: CASSVRLLNEKLFF.

V is TRBV7-9 and J is TRBJ2-5; TRBD1 might be the D (6 bases). Germline values: CDR1 SEHNR, CDR2 FQNEAQ (reference sequence). V lost 6 bases to trimming and J lost 0 bases, with 8 bases between them. This CDR3 contains 13 residues. The DNA for the CDR3 is TGTGCCAGCAGAACAGGGTACCAAGAGACCCAGTACTTC. Its protein product is CASRTGYQETQYF. Supplemented by reference TRBV7-9 and TRBJ2-5, the full variable domain reads DTGVSQNPRHKITKRGQNVTFRCDPISEHNRLYWYRQTLGQGPEFLTYFQNEAQLEKSRLLSDRFSAERPKGSFSTLEIQRTEQGDSAMYLCASRTGYQETQYFGPGTRLLVL.

The chain joins TRBV12-3 or TRBV12-4 to TRBJ2-6, with D hard to call. This CDR3 spans 16 amino acids. With 3 bases removed from V and 0 bases from J, the gap between germline ends came to 9 bases. CDR3 in DNA: TGTGCCAGCAGTTTTCGTCAGTACTCTGGGGCCAACGTCCTGACTTTC. Amino acid sequence: CASSFRQYSGANVLTF.

V and J are TRBV12-3 or TRBV12-4 and TRBJ1-4; D unclear. This CDR3 has 18 amino acids. The germline V and J ends were trimmed by 3 bases and 0 bases, with 17 bases remaining between them. CDR3 coding DNA: TGTGCCAGCAGTTTGATTCGTCGGATCGACACAACTAATGAAAAACTGTTTTTT. This sequence encodes CASSLIRRIDTTNEKLFF.

This clonotype was recorded at least ten times. V and J are TRBV29-1 and TRBJ1-1, with 9 positions matching TRBD1. The CDR3 sequence is 14 residues long. V lost 4 bases, J lost 4 bases, and 7 bases stayed unmatched. Germline V gene lookup returns CDR1 SQVTM and CDR2 ANQGSEA. This chain's CDR3 is CSVATGGEGTEAFF. CDR3 nucleotide sequence: TGCAGCGTTGCAACAGGGGGCGAGGGCACTGAAGCTTTCTTT.

This clonotype has more than one count but fewer than ten. This rearrangement joins TRBV28 to TRBJ2-1; possible D gene TRBD2, 6 bases. The V gene lost 4 bases and the J gene lost 7 bases, with 23 bases spanning the gap. This CDR3 comprises 17 residues. Germline CDR1 is MDHEN and CDR2 is SYDVKM. CDR3 DNA: TGTGCCAGCAGTTCCCCAGGAAGCGGGCTCTCGAGGAATGAGCAGTTCTTC. This codes for CASSSPGSGLSRNEQFF.

This clonotype was found a few times. This sequence joins TRBV5-1 and TRBJ1-2, with 7 bases aligning to TRBD1. V gave up 1 base and J gave up 7 bases; unmatched junction bases: 10. Germline assignment: CDR1 SGHRS and CDR2 YFSETQ. The CDR3 loop spans 15 amino acids. The CDR3 nucleotides are TGCGCCAGCAGCTTGAAAGACAGGGAACTAGCTGGCTACACCTTC. Translation gives CASSLKDRELAGYTF.